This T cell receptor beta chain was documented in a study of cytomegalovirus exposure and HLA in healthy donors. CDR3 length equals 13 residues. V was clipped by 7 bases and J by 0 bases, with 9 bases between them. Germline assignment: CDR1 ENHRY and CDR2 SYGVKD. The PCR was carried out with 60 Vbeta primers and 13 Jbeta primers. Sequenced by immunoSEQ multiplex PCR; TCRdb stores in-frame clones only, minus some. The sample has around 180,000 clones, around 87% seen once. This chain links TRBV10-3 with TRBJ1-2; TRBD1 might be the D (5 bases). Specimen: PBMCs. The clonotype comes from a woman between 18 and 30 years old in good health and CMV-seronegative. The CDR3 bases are TGTGCCATCACCGACAGTCCTAACTATGGCTACACCTTC. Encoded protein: CAITDSPNYGYTF.